Below are 17 T cell receptor beta chains sequenced from a single sample in a study of early T cells in non-severe SARS-CoV-2 infection. MiXCR was run by TCRdb on the 5' RACE reads, yielding one entry per CDR3 protein. The table has more than 20,000 distinct CDR3 sequences, about 5.1% seen once. The sample was whole blood. The receptors here all came from an adult who was a healthcare worker with PCR-confirmed SARS-CoV-2 infection or an uninfected control (not recorded which).

V usage is TRBV29-1 and J usage is TRBJ2-1, with D perhaps TRBD2 (6 bases). V dropped 6 bases and J dropped 0 bases, with 9 bases sitting between them. This CDR3 has 13 amino acids. Germline-derived CDR1 and CDR2 are SQVTM and ANQGSEA. The chain's CDR3 is CSVRDSSYNEQFF. CDR3 nucleotides: TGCAGCGTACGGGACTCCTCCTACAATGAGCAGTTCTTC.

This clonotype was detected many times. The chain uses TRBV7-8 and TRBJ2-3, with D tentatively TRBD2 (6 bases). Trimming shortened V by 1 base and J by 3 bases, and 8 bases separated the two germline ends. The CDR3 sequence is 14 residues long. Germline V lookup: CDR1 SGHVS, CDR2 FQNEAQ. The CDR3 loop is CASSLGGVTDTQYF. The CDR3, as DNA: TGTGCCAGCAGCTTAGGGGGGGTTACAGATACGCAGTATTTT.

This clonotype has only a few counts. The V call is TRBV7-9, the J call TRBJ2-1; 7 bases agree with TRBD1. Germline values: CDR1 SEHNR, CDR2 FQNEAQ (reference sequence). The CDR3 loop spans 15 amino acids. Trimming at V came to 5 bases and at J to 4 bases, leaving 8 bases not matched to a gene. CDR3 region: CASSPRQGQYNEQFF. CDR3 sequence (DNA): TGTGCCAGCAGCCCCCGACAGGGACAATACAATGAGCAGTTCTTC. The whole variable domain, remainder taken from reference TRBV7-9 and TRBJ2-1, is DTGVSQNPRHKITKRGQNVTFRCDPISEHNRLYWYRQTLGQGPEFLTYFQNEAQLEKSRLLSDRFSAERPKGSFSTLEIQRTEQGDSAMYLCASSPRQGQYNEQFFGPGTRLTVL.

This clonotype was found many times. The CDR3 is CASSSGLAGAYEPGSSTDTQYF. In nucleotides, the CDR3 is TGTGCCAGCAGCTCGGGACTAGCGGGAGCCTATGAGCCTGGGAGTAGCACAGATACGCAGTATTTT. The chain recombines TRBV7-2 with TRBJ2-3, with 14 bases aligning to TRBD2. Unmatched junction bases numbered 18, after V lost 4 bases and J lost 0 bases. The germline V gene encodes CDR1 SGHTA and CDR2 FQGNSA. This CDR3 contains 22 residues.

The J gene is TRBJ2-3, the V gene TRBV19; the D is unclear. This CDR3 has 14 residues. The germline V gene encodes CDR1 LNHDA and CDR2 SQIVND (reference sequence). The V gene lost 2 bases and the J gene lost 2 bases, with 8 bases spanning the gap. The CDR3 region is CASSIPTDTDTQYF. CDR3 DNA: TGTGCCAGTAGTATACCGACGGACACAGATACGCAGTATTTT.

This clonotype was counted between two and nine times. J is TRBJ1-2 and V is TRBV12-3 or TRBV12-4; 12 nucleotides agree with TRBD1. CDR3 size: 16 residues. J lost 4 bases, V lost 5 bases, and 8 bases had no gene match. This chain's CDR3 is CASSQGQGARSYGYTF. The CDR3 DNA reads TGTGCCAGCAGTCAGGGACAGGGGGCGCGTAGCTATGGCTACACCTTC.

At least ten counts were recorded for this clonotype. This chain joins TRBV7-2 and TRBJ2-1; D possibly uses TRBD1 or TRBD2 (5 bases each). The CDR3 covers 14 residues. Germline V CDR1 and CDR2: SGHTA, FQGNSA. The V gene lost 3 bases and the J gene lost 3 bases, with 9 bases spanning the gap. CDR3 in amino acids: CASSFDGGYNEQFF. The CDR3 nucleotides read TGTGCCAGCAGCTTTGATGGGGGCTACAATGAGCAGTTCTTC. The complete variable domain, with remaining parts taken from reference TRBV7-2 and TRBJ2-1, reads GAGVSQSPSNKVTEKGKDVELRCDPISGHTALYWYRQSLGQGLEFLIYFQGNSAPDKSGLPSDRFSAERTGGSVSTLTIQRTQQEDSAVYLCASSFDGGYNEQFFGPGTRLTVL.

Ten or more counts support this clonotype. The chain combines TRBV6-2 or TRBV6-3 with TRBJ2-1, with 10 bases that match TRBD2. V was clipped by 9 bases and J by 5 bases; unmatched bases: 7. The CDR3 extends over 14 amino acids. Germline V gene lookup returns CDR1 MNHEY and CDR2 SVGEGT. CDR3 region: CASRVLAGNNEQFF. The DNA of the CDR3 is TGTGCCAGTCGTGTACTAGCGGGAAACAATGAGCAGTTCTTC.

This clonotype was recorded many times. This chain links TRBV4-2 with TRBJ2-1; perhaps TRBD2 as D (6 bases). This CDR3 contains 17 residues. Germline V gene lookup returns CDR1 LGHNA and CDR2 YNFKEQ. The ends were cut back, 0 bases at V and 5 bases at J, with 17 bases in the middle. Here the CDR3 reads CASSQDSGGTGNNEQFF. In DNA, the CDR3 is TGTGCCAGCAGCCAAGATAGTGGTGGGACTGGAAACAATGAGCAGTTCTTC.

This clonotype has only a few counts. This chain uses TRBV4-2 with TRBJ2-5, with 7 bases matching TRBD2. Germline CDR1 is LGHNA and CDR2 is YNFKEQ. V lost 3 bases to trimming and J lost 1 base; unmatched junction nucleotides: 8. The CDR3 consists of 16 residues. The CDR3 is CASSHRLADSQETQYF. The CDR3 DNA follows: TGTGCCAGCAGCCACAGGCTAGCGGATTCCCAAGAGACCCAGTACTTC.

This clonotype was recorded a few times. CDR3 bases: TGTGCCAGCAGCCAGCGGGAAGGTGATACGCAGTATTTT. This codes for CASSQREGDTQYF. This rearrangement joins TRBV6-4 to TRBJ2-3; 7 bases line up with TRBD2. With 6 bases clipped from V and 6 bases from J, the junction kept 6 bases outside the gene matches. This CDR3 is built from 13 residues. Per the germline V gene, CDR1 is MRHNA and CDR2 is SNTAGT.

In this sample, this clonotype turned up many times. The V gene is TRBV27, the J gene TRBJ2-4, with no clear D. There are 17 residues in the CDR3. Trimming left V 2 bases short and J 0 bases short, with 14 bases between. Germline V lookup: CDR1 MNHEY, CDR2 SMNVEV (reference sequence). DNA for the CDR3: TGTGCCAGCAGTTTAAAACCCTGGGGTATAGCCAAAAACATTCAGTACTTC. Its protein product is CASSLKPWGIAKNIQYF.

This clonotype was recorded many times. This sequence joins TRBV4-1 and TRBJ2-7, with 7 bases lining up with TRBD1. The CDR3 is 16 residues long. Germline CDR1 and CDR2: MGHRA and YSYEKL. Trimming cost V 6 bases and J 8 bases; bases outside gene matches: 19. In nucleotides, the CDR3 is TGCGCCAGCAGTCTGTTGGGTACAGGGGTTGCGGGCAAGCAGTACTTC. Translation: CASSLLGTGVAGKQYF.

This clonotype was found a few times. This chain connects TRBV12-3 or TRBV12-4 to TRBJ2-2, with 8 bases fitting TRBD1. The CDR3 covers 15 residues. The V segment lost 7 bases and the J segment 1 base; nucleotides outside the gene matches: 5. The CDR3 coding sequence is TGTGCCAGCAAAACCGGGACAGGGAACACCGGGGAGCTGTTTTTT. Protein product: CASKTGTGNTGELFF.

This clonotype was detected many times. This chain connects TRBV7-6 to TRBJ2-5; D gene ambiguous. The length of the CDR3 is 14 residues. Per germline, CDR1 SGHVS and CDR2 FNYEAQ. The ends were cut back, 2 bases at V and 5 bases at J, with 12 bases in the middle. The CDR3 DNA reads as TGTGCCAGCAGCTTATCCGGCCGGGTGGAGACCCAGTACTTC. This translates into CASSLSGRVETQYF.

This chain's CDR3 is CSVPDRENSGRFYNEQFF. CDR3 nucleotide sequence: TGCAGCGTCCCGGACAGGGAGAATAGCGGGAGGTTCTACAATGAGCAGTTCTTC. V and J are TRBV29-1 and TRBJ2-1, with TRBD2 matching over 10 bases. The CDR3 has 18 residues. Trimming took 6 bases from V and 3 from J; bases not matched to a gene: 17. Germline CDR1 reads SQVTM; CDR2 reads ANQGSEA.

Many counts were recorded for this clonotype. The chain combines TRBV20-1 with TRBJ2-7; D remains ambiguous. This CDR3 contains 12 residues. Trimming removed 0 bases at V and 1 base at J, with 4 bases between. Germline CDR1 is DFQATT and CDR2 is SNEGSKA (reference sequence). This CDR3 reads CSARDMSYEQYF. DNA for the CDR3: TGCAGTGCTAGAGATATGTCCTACGAGCAGTACTTC.